This T cell receptor (beta chain) was identified in a study of shared clonotypes between healthy human individuals. Study background: Three CD4 naive, three CD4 memory, two CD8 naive and one CD8 memory plate were used per donor. General observations from the study: Across several donors, naive CD4 shared about 5%, naive CD8 3% to 3.5%, memory CD4 more than 2%, memory CD8 about 0.38%. Represented diversity (both genetic and exposure-history) was limited by the small number of donors.

This CDR3 has 13 residues. J was trimmed by 4 bases and V by 8 bases; bases with no gene match: 6. Germline CDR1 reads MNHEY; CDR2 reads SMNVEV (reference sequence). For this clone: Antigen unknown.

Naive-designated CD8 cells lacked CD45RO, were positively enriched for CCR7, and omitted terminally differentiated effector memory CD45RA+ cells. For every subset, genomic DNA was evenly distributed across several immunoSEQ plates. TCRdb's table, derived via immunoSEQ multiplex PCR, lists solely in-frame clones and lacks some. The sample records about 820,000 clones, nearly 95% being singletons. This clonotype originated in a man younger than 45 in good health. The sequencing input was naive CD8+ T cells sorted from blood. The gene calls are TRBV27 and TRBJ2-7, with 9 bases fitting TRBD2. For the CDR3, the DNA is TGTGCCAGCGGGGCGGGAGGGCTTTACGAGCAGTACTTC. Amino acids: CASGAGGLYEQYF.